The T cell receptor (beta chain) under discussion was sequenced for a study of OX40 agonist ivuxolimab in advanced cancers. Study background: Age averaged around 60 years (range roughly 23 to 80), and 70% to 85% were male.

Assay: immunoSEQ multiplex PCR; the TCRdb copy retains only in-frame clones and omits some. Among approximately 43,000 clones, around 87% were seen once, and the ten largest hold about a third. Germline V gene lookup returns CDR1 DFQATT and CDR2 SNEGSKA (reference sequence). The CDR3 runs 8 residues. The chain couples TRBV20-1 to TRBJ2-7, with D unclear. The sample in question was CD4+ or CD8+ T cells sorted from blood, obtained in a trial of the OX40 agonist ivuxolimab. The TCR comes from an adult with an advanced solid tumor such as melanoma, head and neck, liver or kidney cancer. In nucleotides, the CDR3 is TGCAGGGGATACGAGCAGTACTTC. As protein: CRGYEQYF.